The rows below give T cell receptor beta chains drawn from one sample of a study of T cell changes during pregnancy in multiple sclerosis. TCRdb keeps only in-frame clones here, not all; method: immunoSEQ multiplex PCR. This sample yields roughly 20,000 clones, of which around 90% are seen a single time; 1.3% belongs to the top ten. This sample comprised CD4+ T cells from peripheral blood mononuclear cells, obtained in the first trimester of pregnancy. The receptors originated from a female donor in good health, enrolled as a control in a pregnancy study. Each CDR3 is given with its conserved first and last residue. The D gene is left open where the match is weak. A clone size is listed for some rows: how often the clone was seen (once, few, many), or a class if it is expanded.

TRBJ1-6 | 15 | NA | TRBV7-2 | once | TGTGCCAGCAGCTTAGGCAGGCCGTCGTCGTCACCCCTCCACTTT | CASSLGRPSSSPLHF
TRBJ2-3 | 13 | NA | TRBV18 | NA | TGTGCCAGCTCACCACTATTCACAGATACGCAGTATTTT | CASSPLFTDTQYF
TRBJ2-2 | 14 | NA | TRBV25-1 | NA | TGTGCCAGCATGGTTGCGGGCCCCACCGGGGAGCTGTTTTTT | CASMVAGPTGELFF
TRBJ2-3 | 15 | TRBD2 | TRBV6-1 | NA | TGTGCCAGCAGTGTTCTAGCGGGGGGCAAAGAAACGCAGTATTTT | CASSVLAGGKETQYF
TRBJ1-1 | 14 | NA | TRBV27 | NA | TGTGCCAGCAGTTTAAGCAGGCTTAACACTGAAGCTTTCTTT | CASSLSRLNTEAFF
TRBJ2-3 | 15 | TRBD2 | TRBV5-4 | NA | TGTGCCAGCAGCCCGGGACTAGCGGGCACAGATACGCAGTATTTT | CASSPGLAGTDTQYF
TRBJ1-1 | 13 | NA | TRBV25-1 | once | TGTGCCAGCAGTGCCGGACAGAACACTGAAGCTTTCTTT | CASSAGQNTEAFF
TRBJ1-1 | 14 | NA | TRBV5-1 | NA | TGCGCCAGCAGACCTGAGGGGGATGGCGCTGAAGCTTTCTTT | CASRPEGDGAEAFF
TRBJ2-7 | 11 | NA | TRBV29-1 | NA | TGCAGCGTTGAAGGCGGATACGAGCAGTACTTC | CSVEGGYEQYF
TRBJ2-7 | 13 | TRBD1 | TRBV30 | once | TGTGCCTGGAGGTTGATCCGGGACAGGGGACTGTACTTC | CAWRLIRDRGLYF
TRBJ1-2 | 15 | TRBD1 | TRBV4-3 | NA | TGCGCCAGCAGCCAAGTCGGACAGGGGGACTATGGCTACACCTTC | CASSQVGQGDYGYTF